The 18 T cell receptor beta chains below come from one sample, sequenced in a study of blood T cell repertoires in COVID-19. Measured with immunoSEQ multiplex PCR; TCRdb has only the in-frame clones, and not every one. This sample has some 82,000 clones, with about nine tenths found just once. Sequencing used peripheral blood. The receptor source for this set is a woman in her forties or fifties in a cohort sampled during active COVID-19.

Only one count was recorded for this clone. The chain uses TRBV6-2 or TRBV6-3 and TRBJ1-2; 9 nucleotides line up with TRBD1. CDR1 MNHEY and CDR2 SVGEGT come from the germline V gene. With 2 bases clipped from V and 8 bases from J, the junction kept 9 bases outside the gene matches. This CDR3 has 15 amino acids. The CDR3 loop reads CASSYPQGAQRGYTF. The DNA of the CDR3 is TGTGCCAGCAGTTACCCACAGGGGGCGCAGCGGGGCTACACCTTC.

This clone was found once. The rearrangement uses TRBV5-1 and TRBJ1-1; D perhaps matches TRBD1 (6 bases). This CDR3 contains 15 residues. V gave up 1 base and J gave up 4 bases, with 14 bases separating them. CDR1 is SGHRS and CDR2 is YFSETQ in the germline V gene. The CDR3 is CASSLQPGVATEAFF. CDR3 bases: TGCGCCAGCAGCTTGCAGCCAGGGGTCGCCACTGAAGCTTTCTTT.

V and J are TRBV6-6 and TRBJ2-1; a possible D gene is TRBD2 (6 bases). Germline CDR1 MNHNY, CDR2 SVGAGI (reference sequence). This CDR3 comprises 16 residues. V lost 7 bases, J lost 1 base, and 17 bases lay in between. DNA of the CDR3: TGTGCCAGCAAACCAACAGGAGCGGGTTCCTACAATGAGCAGTTCTTC. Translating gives CASKPTGAGSYNEQFF.

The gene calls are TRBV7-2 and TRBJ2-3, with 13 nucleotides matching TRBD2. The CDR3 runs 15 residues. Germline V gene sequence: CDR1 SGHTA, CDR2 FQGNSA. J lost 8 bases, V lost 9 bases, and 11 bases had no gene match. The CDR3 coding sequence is TGTGCCAGTACACCGGGACTAGCGGGATTAGGTACGCAGTATTTT. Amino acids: CASTPGLAGLGTQYF. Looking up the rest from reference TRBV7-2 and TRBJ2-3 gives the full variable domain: GAGVSQSPSNKVTEKGKDVELRCDPISGHTALYWYRQSLGQGLEFLIYFQGNSAPDKSGLPSDRFSAERTGGSVSTLTIQRTQQEDSAVYLCASTPGLAGLGTQYFGPGTRLTVL.

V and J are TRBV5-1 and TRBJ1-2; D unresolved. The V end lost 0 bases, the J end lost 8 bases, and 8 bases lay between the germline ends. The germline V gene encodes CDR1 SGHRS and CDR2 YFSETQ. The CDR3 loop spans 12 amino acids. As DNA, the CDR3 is TGCGCCAGCAGCTTGGTGGGCGGGGGCTACACCTTC. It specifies CASSLVGGGYTF.

Here the CDR3 reads CPKSNTEAFF. The CDR3 DNA follows: TGTCCTAAGTCGAACACTGAAGCTTTCTTT. The V and J genes are TRBV27 and TRBJ1-1; D gene uncertain. Germline-derived CDR1 and CDR2 are MNHEY and SMNVEV (reference sequence). The CDR3 has 10 amino acids.

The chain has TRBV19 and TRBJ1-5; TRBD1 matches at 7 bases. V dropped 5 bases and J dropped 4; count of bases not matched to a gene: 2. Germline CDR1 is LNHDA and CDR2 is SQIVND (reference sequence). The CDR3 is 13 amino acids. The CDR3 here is CASSPGGNQPQHF. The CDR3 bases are TGTGCCAGTAGTCCAGGGGGGAATCAGCCCCAGCATTTT.

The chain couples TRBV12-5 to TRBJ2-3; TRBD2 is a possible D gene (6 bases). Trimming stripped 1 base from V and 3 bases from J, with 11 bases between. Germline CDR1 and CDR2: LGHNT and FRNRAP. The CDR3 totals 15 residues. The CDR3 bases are TGTGCTAGTGGTTTGGGGGCTAGCGTTACAGATACGCAGTATTTT. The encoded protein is CASGLGASVTDTQYF.

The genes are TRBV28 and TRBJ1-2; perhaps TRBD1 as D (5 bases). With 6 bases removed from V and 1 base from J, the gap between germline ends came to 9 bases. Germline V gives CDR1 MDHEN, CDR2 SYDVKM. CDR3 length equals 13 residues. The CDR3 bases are TGTGCCAGCAGGAAGACAGTTAACTATGGCTACACCTTC. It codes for CASRKTVNYGYTF.

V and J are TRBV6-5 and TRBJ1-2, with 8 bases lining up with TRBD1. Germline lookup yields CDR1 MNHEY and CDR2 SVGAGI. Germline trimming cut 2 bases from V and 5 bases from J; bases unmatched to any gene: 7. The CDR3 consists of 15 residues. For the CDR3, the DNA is TGTGCCAGCAGTTACGGGGGGACAGGTCATTATGGCTACACCTTC. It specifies CASSYGGTGHYGYTF.

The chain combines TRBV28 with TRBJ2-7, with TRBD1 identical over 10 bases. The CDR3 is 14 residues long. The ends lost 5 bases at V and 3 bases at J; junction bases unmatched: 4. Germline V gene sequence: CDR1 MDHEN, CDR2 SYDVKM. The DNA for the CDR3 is TGTGCCAGCAGTGGGACAGGGGCTAACTACGAGCAGTACTTC. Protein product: CASSGTGANYEQYF.

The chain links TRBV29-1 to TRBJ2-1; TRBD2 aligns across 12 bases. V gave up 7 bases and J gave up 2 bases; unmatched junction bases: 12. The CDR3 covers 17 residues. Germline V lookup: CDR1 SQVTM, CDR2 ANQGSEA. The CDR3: CSGWGKTSGSPYNEQFF. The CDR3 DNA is TGCAGCGGGTGGGGGAAGACTAGCGGGAGCCCCTACAATGAGCAGTTCTTC.

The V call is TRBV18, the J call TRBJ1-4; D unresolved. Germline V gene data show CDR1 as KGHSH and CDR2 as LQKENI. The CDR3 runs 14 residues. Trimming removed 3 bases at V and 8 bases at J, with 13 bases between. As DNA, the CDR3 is TGTGCCAGCTCACCGGGAGGCGGCGAGGAAAAACTGTTTTTT. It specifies CASSPGGGEEKLFF.

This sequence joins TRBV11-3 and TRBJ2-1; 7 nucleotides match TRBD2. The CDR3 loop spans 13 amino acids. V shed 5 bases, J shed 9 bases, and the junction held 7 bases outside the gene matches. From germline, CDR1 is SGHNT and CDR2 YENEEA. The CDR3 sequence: CASSPSTGGEQFF. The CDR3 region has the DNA TGTGCCAGCAGCCCAAGCACGGGGGGTGAGCAGTTCTTC.

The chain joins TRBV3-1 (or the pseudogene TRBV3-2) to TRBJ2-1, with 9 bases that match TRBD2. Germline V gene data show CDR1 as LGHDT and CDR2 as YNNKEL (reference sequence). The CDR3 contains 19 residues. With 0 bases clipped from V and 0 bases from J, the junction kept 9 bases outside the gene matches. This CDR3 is CASSQDHFSGGSSYNEQFF. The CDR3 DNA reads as TGTGCCAGCAGCCAAGACCATTTTAGCGGGGGAAGCTCCTACAATGAGCAGTTCTTC.

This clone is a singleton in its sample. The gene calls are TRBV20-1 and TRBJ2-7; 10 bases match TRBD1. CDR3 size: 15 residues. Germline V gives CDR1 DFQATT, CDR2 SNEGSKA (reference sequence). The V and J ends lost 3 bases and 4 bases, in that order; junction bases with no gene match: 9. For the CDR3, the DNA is TGCAGTGCTAGTGGCCGGGGGGACAGGGGATACGAGCAGTACTTC. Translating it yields CSASGRGDRGYEQYF.

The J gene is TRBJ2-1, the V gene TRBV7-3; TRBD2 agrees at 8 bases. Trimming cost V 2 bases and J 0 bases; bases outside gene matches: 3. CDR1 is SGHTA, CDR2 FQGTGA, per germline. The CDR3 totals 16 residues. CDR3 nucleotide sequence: TGTGCCAGCAGCTTATTAGCGGGGTCCTCCTACAATGAGCAGTTCTTC. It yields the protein CASSLLAGSSYNEQFF.

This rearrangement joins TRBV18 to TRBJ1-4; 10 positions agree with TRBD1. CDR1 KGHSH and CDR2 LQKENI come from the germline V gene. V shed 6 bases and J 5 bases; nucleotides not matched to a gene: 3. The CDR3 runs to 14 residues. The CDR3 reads CASSVGQGNEKLFF. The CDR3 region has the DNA TGTGCCAGCTCCGTGGGACAGGGGAATGAAAAACTGTTTTTT. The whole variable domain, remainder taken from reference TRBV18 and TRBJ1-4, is NAGVMQNPRHLVRRRGQEARLRCSPMKGHSHVYWYRQLPEEGLKFMVYLQKENIIDESGMPKERFSAEFPKEGPSILRIQQVVRGDSAAYFCASSVGQGNEKLFFGSGTQLSVL.